Below are 14 T cell receptor beta chains sequenced from a single sample in a study of metastatic and nonmetastatic thyroid tumors. Via MiXCR, TCRdb re-called the PCR reads. The sample yields about 18,000 clones, 25% to 35% seen once. Thyroid surgery had not been preceded by any treatment in any patient. The sample comprised tumor tissue. These receptors were collected from a male donor with papillary thyroid cancer or a benign thyroid nodule (not recorded which). Some clones in this sample may be carry-over from other donors' samples.

The chain recombines TRBV10-3 with TRBJ2-7, with D tentatively TRBD1 or TRBD2 (7 bases each). V lost 4 bases to trimming and J lost 4 bases, with 20 bases between them. Looked up from germline, CDR1 is ENHRY and CDR2 is SYGVKD. The CDR3 totals 16 residues. CDR3 sequence (DNA): TGTGCCATCAGTGGGTCACGGGGAGGGGGCGTATACGAGCAGTACTTC. Amino acids: CAISGSRGGGVYEQYF.

In this sample, this clone turned up a few times. The gene calls are TRBV10-3 and TRBJ1-1, with TRBD1 as a possible D gene (5 bases). This CDR3 contains 14 residues. The germline gives CDR1 ENHRY, CDR2 SYGVKD. Trimming cost V 7 bases and J 3 bases, with 15 bases left between them. As DNA, the CDR3 is TGTGCCATCACCTCCCGCCGGGGGGACACTGAAGCTTTCTTT. This sequence encodes CAITSRRGDTEAFF.

This clone was found many times. At the DNA level, this CDR3 is encoded by other sequences in the same sample as well. The chain carries TRBV9 and TRBJ1-5; D uncertain. V dropped 0 bases and J dropped 0 bases, with 1 base sitting between them. CDR3 length equals 13 residues. Germline assignment: CDR1 SGDLS and CDR2 YYNGEE. This CDR3 reads CASSVGSNQPQHF. The CDR3 bases are TGTGCCAGCAGCGTAGGTAGCAATCAGCCCCAGCATTTT.

As for this clone: A single base separates this from a much larger clone, so it may be a read error. The CDR3 nucleotides are TGTGCCAGCATCTCAGGTCCTGCCGTCGGTCCGTTCTTC. Its protein is CASISGPAVGPFF. The rearrangement uses TRBV2 and TRBJ2-1; D is uncertain. The V gene lost 7 bases and the J gene lost 15 bases, with 22 bases spanning the gap. This CDR3 region has 13 residues. Per germline, CDR1 SNHLY and CDR2 FYNNEI.

This clone is medium-sized. The same CDR3 arises from other DNA sequences in this sample as well. This chain links TRBV9 with TRBJ1-5; no firm D call. The germline gives CDR1 SGDLS, CDR2 YYNGEE. CDR3 length: 13 amino acids. The germline V and J ends were trimmed by 2 bases and 1 base, with 4 bases remaining between them. The CDR3: CASSVGSNQPQHF. The CDR3 nucleotides read TGTGCCAGCAGCGTCGGAAGCAATCAGCCCCAGCATTTT.

Turning to this clone: One end of the junction varies from germline; a read error may be responsible. The rearrangement joins TRBV7-2 to TRBJ1-2, with TRBD1 matching over 7 bases. Per germline, CDR1 SGHTA and CDR2 FQGNSA. The CDR3 runs 12 residues. This CDR3 is CASSSRGDSVTF. The CDR3 DNA follows: TGTGCCAGTAGCTCCCGAGGGGACAGTGTCACCTTC.

This clone was seen only a few times. The chain recombines TRBV20-1 with TRBJ2-7; 7 bases are a match to TRBD2. The CDR3 is made up of 13 amino acids. Germline V lookup: CDR1 DFQATT, CDR2 SNEGSKA (reference sequence). J gave up 5 bases and V 5 bases, and 9 bases lay outside the gene matches. The DNA for the CDR3 is TGCAGTGCTCCTAGCGGCCCCACCGACGAGCAGTACTTC. Its protein is CSAPSGPTDEQYF.

This clone was seen a handful of times. V usage is TRBV6-1 and J usage is TRBJ1-1; no firm D call. The CDR3 loop spans 13 amino acids. CDR1 and CDR2 from the germline V gene are MNHNS and SASEGT. Trimming removed 11 bases at V and 4 bases at J, with 17 bases between. The CDR3 spells CAGLPRGTTEAFF. The CDR3 region has the DNA TGTGCCGGCCTCCCCCGGGGAACCACTGAAGCTTTCTTT.

This clone has just a few counts. The chain is built from TRBV10-3 and TRBJ2-2; 7 bases line up with TRBD1. The CDR3 is 15 amino acids. V was clipped by 10 bases and J by 6 bases; unmatched bases: 14. Germline CDR1 ENHRY, CDR2 SYGVKD. CDR3 in DNA: TGTGCCACCATGGTCAACATCCAGGGGGCCGGGGAGCTGTTTTTT. Encoded protein: CATMVNIQGAGELFF.

J is TRBJ2-7 and V is TRBV5-5; D not resolved. V was trimmed by 3 bases and J by 4 bases, leaving 17 bases between them. Germline CDR1 and CDR2: SGHKS and YYEKEE (reference sequence). The CDR3 covers 15 residues. CDR3 coding DNA: TGTGCCAGCAGCTCGAATAGTCAGATGACTTACGAGCAGTACTTC. The encoded protein is CASSSNSQMTYEQYF. The variable domain in full, completed from reference TRBV5-5 and TRBJ2-7, reads DAGVTQSPTHLIKTRGQQVTLRCSPISGHKSVSWYQQVLGQGPQFIFQYYEKEERGRGNFPDRFSARQFPNYSSELNVNALLLGDSALYLCASSSNSQMTYEQYFGPGTRLTVT.

V gene TRBV9 combines with J gene TRBJ1-6; 9 nucleotides agree with TRBD1. In germline, CDR1 is SGDLS, CDR2 YYNGEE. Unmatched junction bases numbered 8, after V lost 4 bases and J lost 0 bases. The CDR3 sequence is 18 residues long. CDR3 nucleotide sequence: TGTGCCAGCAGCCTAGGGACAGGGATTAGCTCCTATAATTCACCCCTCCACTTT. Protein product: CASSLGTGISSYNSPLHF. Drawing the rest from reference TRBV9 and TRBJ1-6, the complete variable domain is DSGVTQTPKHLITATGQRVTLRCSPRSGDLSVYWYQQSLDQGLQFLIQYYNGEERAKGNILERFSAQQFPDLHSELNLSSLELGDSALYFCASSLGTGISSYNSPLHFGNGTRLTVT.

This clone is labeled as medium-sized. The CDR3 sequence: CSAAHPDGTVNTGELFF. The CDR3 region has the DNA TGCAGTGCTGCACACCCAGACGGGACGGTCAACACCGGGGAGCTGTTTTTT. The chain couples TRBV20-1 to TRBJ2-2; the D gene could be TRBD1 or TRBD2 (5 bases each). V was clipped by 5 bases and J by 2 bases, with 21 bases between them. The CDR3 has 17 amino acids. Germline CDR1 and CDR2: DFQATT and SNEGSKA (reference sequence).

As regards this clone: The junction does not match germline at one end; this may be a read error. The sample holds other DNA sequences that translate to the same CDR3. The CDR3 loop is CASSGGVYEQYF. CDR3 in DNA: TGTGCAAGCAGTGGCGGGGTCTACGAGCAGTACTTC. The J gene is TRBJ2-7, the V gene TRBV6-1; D is perhaps TRBD2 (6 bases). The CDR3 is made up of 12 amino acids. CDR1 and CDR2 from the germline V gene are MNHNS and SASEGT.

This clone was seen at least ten times. The V call is TRBV7-6, the J call TRBJ2-1; 10 nucleotides match TRBD2. Germline CDR1 SGHVS, CDR2 FNYEAQ. CDR3 size: 16 residues. Trimming took 5 bases from V and 4 from J; bases not matched to a gene: 8. The CDR3 nucleotides read TGTGCCAGCAGCCCTGGTCTAGCGGGGGTTTACAATGAGCAGTTCTTC. This sequence encodes CASSPGLAGVYNEQFF.